These 2 T cell receptor beta chains originate from one sample sequenced in a study of control samples from healthy donors and cancer patients. TCRdb keeps only in-frame clones here, not all; method: immunoSEQ multiplex PCR. The sample has fewer than 200,000 clones, roughly 94% seen once. The sample comprised PBMCs. Receptors originate from a man between 60 and 75 years old with colorectal cancer.

The gene calls are TRBV6-2 or TRBV6-3 and TRBJ1-5; D may be TRBD1 (6 bases). Germline CDR1 MNHEY, CDR2 SVGEGT. This CDR3 has 16 residues. The V end was cut by 5 bases, the J end by 2 bases, with 16 bases between. In DNA form, the CDR3 reads TGTGCCAGCAGTCAAACAGGGAAGGGGCGCAATCAGCCCCAGCATTTT. It yields the protein CASSQTGKGRNQPQHF.

The genes are TRBV30 and TRBJ1-2; D gene unclear. CDR1 is GTSNPN and CDR2 is SVGIG in the germline V gene (reference sequence). This CDR3 has 13 amino acids. V lost 5 bases and J lost 4, with 14 bases in between. As DNA, the CDR3 is TGTGCCTGGTGCTCAATTCCTTCCTATGGCTACACCTTC. Amino acid sequence: CAWCSIPSYGYTF.